This T cell receptor beta chain was profiled in a study of T cell changes during pregnancy in multiple sclerosis. TCRdb's copy holds only in-frame clones and misses some; the assay was immunoSEQ multiplex PCR. The data hold around 33,000 clones, with roughly 90% observed a single time. The sequence derives from a female donor in good health, enrolled as a control in a pregnancy study. The sequencing used peripheral blood, collected in the third trimester of pregnancy.

The CDR3 sequence: CASKTEYYNSPLHF. CDR3 DNA sequence: TGTGCCAGCAAGACAGAATACTATAATTCACCCCTCCACTTT. This rearrangement joins TRBV7-9 to TRBJ1-6; maybe TRBD1 (5 bases). The CDR3 totals 14 residues. With 7 bases removed from V and 3 bases from J, the gap between germline ends came to 10 bases. Per germline, CDR1 SEHNR and CDR2 FQNEAQ (reference sequence).